A selection of T cell receptor beta chains follows, all from one sample in a study of blood T cells in healthy people across ages. TCRdb itself ran the 5' RACE reads through MiXCR, one entry per CDR3 protein. The sample shows around 1.5 million distinct CDR3 sequences, 42% of them seen only once. Sequencing was done on a sample of blood. All receptors derive from a woman between 18 and 29 years old in good health. Both conserved end residues are part of each CDR3. The D gene is left open where the match is weak. Not all rows give a size; the values are once, few, many and, for expanded clones, a class.

size: few
V: TRBV12-3/TRBV12-4
D: TRBD1
J: TRBJ2-1
CDR3: CASSLVTGDEQFF
DNA: TGTGCCAGCAGCCTTGTGACAGGGGACGAGCAGTTCTTC

size: .
V: TRBV5-6
D: TRBD1
J: TRBJ1-1
CDR3: CASTGRTGNEAFF
DNA: TGTGCCAGCACTGGGCGGACAGGGAATGAAGCTTTCTTT

size: .
V: TRBV5-1
D: TRBD1
J: TRBJ1-2
CDR3: CASSSGTGAWYGYTF
DNA: TGCGCCAGCAGCTCCGGGACAGGGGCTTGGTATGGCTACACCTTC

size: .
V: TRBV6-6
D: .
J: TRBJ1-3
CDR3: CASSNFNSGNTIYF
DNA: TGTGCCAGCAGTAACTTCAACTCTGGAAACACCATATATTTT

size: .
V: TRBV27
D: .
J: TRBJ1-1
CDR3: CASSSLRQEVNTEAFF
DNA: TGTGCCAGCAGTTCCCTCCGACAGGAAGTGAACACTGAAGCTTTCTTT

size: once
V: TRBV20-1
D: TRBD1
J: TRBJ2-3
CDR3: CSAGDRRVTDTQYF
DNA: TGCAGTGCTGGGGACAGGAGAGTCACAGATACGCAGTATTTT

size: .
V: TRBV12-3/TRBV12-4
D: .
J: TRBJ2-4
CDR3: CASGVGAKNIQYF
DNA: TGTGCCAGCGGGGTTGGGGCCAAAAACATTCAGTACTTC

size: .
V: TRBV28
D: .
J: TRBJ2-3
CDR3: CASSLLGGLDTQYF
DNA: TGTGCCAGCAGTTTACTTGGGGGGCTGGATACGCAGTATTTT

size: few
V: TRBV6-5
D: TRBD1
J: TRBJ2-4
CDR3: CASRTGAVKNIQYF
DNA: TGTGCCAGCAGGACAGGGGCGGTCAAAAACATTCAGTACTTC

size: .
V: TRBV6-6
D: TRBD2
J: TRBJ2-1
CDR3: CASALAGGRSEQFF
DNA: TGTGCCAGTGCCCTAGCGGGGGGTCGGAGTGAGCAGTTCTTC

size: .
V: TRBV7-9
D: TRBD1
J: TRBJ2-1
CDR3: CASSLGQGEFNEQFF
DNA: TGTGCCAGCAGCTTAGGACAGGGGGAGTTCAATGAGCAGTTCTTC

size: .
V: TRBV29-1
D: TRBD2
J: TRBJ2-1
CDR3: CSVTRLAGPYNEQFF
DNA: TGCAGCGTTACCCGACTAGCGGGACCCTACAATGAGCAGTTCTTC

size: .
V: TRBV6-6
D: TRBD1
J: TRBJ2-3
CDR3: CASTPPQGARDTQYF
DNA: TGTGCCAGCACCCCCCCGCAGGGGGCGCGGGATACGCAGTATTTT

size: .
V: TRBV29-1
D: TRBD1
J: TRBJ2-3
CDR3: CRVVDRVSDTQYF
DNA: TGCAGGGTTGTGGACAGGGTTTCAGATACGCAGTATTTT

size: few
V: TRBV12-3/TRBV12-4
D: .
J: TRBJ2-5
CDR3: CASSSHREETQYF
DNA: TGTGCCAGCAGTTCACACAGGGAAGAGACCCAGTACTTC

size: .
V: TRBV27
D: .
J: TRBJ2-7
CDR3: CASSVRAETYEQYF
DNA: TGTGCCAGCAGTGTTCGGGCAGAAACCTACGAGCAGTACTTC

size: .
V: TRBV12-3/TRBV12-4
D: TRBD2
J: TRBJ2-7
CDR3: CASSLGGWGYEQYF
DNA: TGTGCCAGCAGCCTCGGGGGGTGGGGCTACGAGCAGTACTTC

size: few
V: TRBV29-1
D: .
J: TRBJ1-1
CDR3: CSVEWLNTEAFF
DNA: TGCAGCGTTGAGTGGCTTAACACTGAAGCTTTCTTT

size: .
V: TRBV6-1
D: TRBD2
J: TRBJ2-1
CDR3: CASRDPPRTSGIDNEQFF
DNA: TGTGCCAGCAGGGACCCCCCTCGGACTAGCGGGATTGACAATGAGCAGTTCTTC

size: few
V: TRBV10-2
D: .
J: TRBJ2-5
CDR3: CASSEPVGTQYF
DNA: TGCGCCAGCAGTGAGCCTGTGGGGACCCAGTACTTC

size: .
V: TRBV6-1
D: TRBD2
J: TRBJ2-3
CDR3: CASSEAGGSLDTQYF
DNA: TGTGCCAGCAGTGAAGCGGGAGGGTCTTTGGATACGCAGTATTTT

size: .
V: TRBV6-4
D: TRBD1
J: TRBJ1-1
CDR3: CASKNRDSFGTEAFF
DNA: TGTGCCAGCAAGAACCGGGACAGTTTTGGGACTGAAGCTTTCTTT

size: .
V: TRBV10-3
D: TRBD1
J: TRBJ1-2
CDR3: CAIREQGRDYGYTF
DNA: TGTGCCATCAGGGAACAGGGGCGCGATTATGGCTACACCTTC

size: .
V: TRBV20-1
D: .
J: TRBJ2-2
CDR3: CSARQTRELFF
DNA: TGCAGTGCGAGACAGACCAGGGAGCTGTTTTTT

size: .
V: TRBV5-1
D: .
J: TRBJ1-1
CDR3: CASSPDGDTEAFF
DNA: TGCGCCAGCAGCCCAGACGGCGACACTGAAGCTTTCTTT

size: .
V: TRBV7-6
D: TRBD1
J: TRBJ1-5
CDR3: CASSLGPGGSKPQHF
DNA: TGTGCCAGCAGCTTAGGTCCAGGGGGGAGCAAGCCCCAGCATTTT

size: .
V: TRBV20-1
D: TRBD2
J: TRBJ2-3
CDR3: CSARSLAGTDTQYF
DNA: TGCAGTGCCAGGAGCCTAGCGGGCACAGATACGCAGTATTTT